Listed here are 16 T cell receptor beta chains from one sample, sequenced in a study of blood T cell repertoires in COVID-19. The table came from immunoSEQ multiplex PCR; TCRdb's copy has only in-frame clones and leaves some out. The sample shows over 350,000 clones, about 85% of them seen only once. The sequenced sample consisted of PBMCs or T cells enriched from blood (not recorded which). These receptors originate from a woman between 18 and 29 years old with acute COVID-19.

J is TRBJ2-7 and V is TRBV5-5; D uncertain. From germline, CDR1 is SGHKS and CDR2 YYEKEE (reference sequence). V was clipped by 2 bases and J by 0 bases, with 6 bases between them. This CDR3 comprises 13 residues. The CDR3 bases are TGTGCCAGCAGCTTAGTACACTCCTACGAGCAGTACTTC. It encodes CASSLVHSYEQYF.

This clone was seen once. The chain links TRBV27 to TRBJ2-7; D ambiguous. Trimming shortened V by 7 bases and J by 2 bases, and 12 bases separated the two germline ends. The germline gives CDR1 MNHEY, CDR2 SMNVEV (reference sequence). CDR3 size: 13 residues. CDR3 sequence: CASTSNSAYEQYF. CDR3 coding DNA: TGTGCCAGCACCTCTAACTCGGCCTACGAGCAGTACTTC.

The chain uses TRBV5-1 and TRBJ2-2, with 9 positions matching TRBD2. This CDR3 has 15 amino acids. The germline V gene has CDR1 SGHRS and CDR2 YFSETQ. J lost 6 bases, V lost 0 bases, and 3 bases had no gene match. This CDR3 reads CASSLVGGGAGELFF. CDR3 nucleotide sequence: TGCGCCAGCAGCTTGGTTGGCGGGGGGGCCGGGGAGCTGTTTTTT.

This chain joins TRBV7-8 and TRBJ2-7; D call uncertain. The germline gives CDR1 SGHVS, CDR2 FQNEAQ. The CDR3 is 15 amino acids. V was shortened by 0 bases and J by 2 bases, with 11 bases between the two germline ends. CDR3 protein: CASSLAQSAAYEQYF. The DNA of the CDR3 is TGTGCCAGCAGCTTAGCGCAAAGTGCGGCCTACGAGCAGTACTTC.

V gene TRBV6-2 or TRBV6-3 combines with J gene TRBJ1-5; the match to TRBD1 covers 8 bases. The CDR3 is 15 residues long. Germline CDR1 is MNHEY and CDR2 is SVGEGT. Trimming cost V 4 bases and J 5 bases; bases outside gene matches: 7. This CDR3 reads CASSWDRSGDQPQHF. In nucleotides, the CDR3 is TGTGCCAGCAGTTGGGACAGGTCAGGCGATCAGCCCCAGCATTTT.

CDR3 sequence reads: CASSQLGREAFF. In DNA, the CDR3 is TGTGCCAGCAGTCAACTAGGGAGAGAAGCTTTCTTT. V usage is TRBV12-3 or TRBV12-4 and J usage is TRBJ1-1; unclear D gene. With 5 bases removed from V and 8 bases from J, the gap between germline ends came to 12 bases. The CDR3 totals 12 residues.

CDR3 protein: CASSDRDRDGDTQYF. As DNA, the CDR3 is TGCGCCAGCAGCGATAGGGACAGGGACGGTGATACGCAGTATTTT. The rearrangement uses TRBV4-1 and TRBJ2-3, with TRBD1 matching 9 bases. Per germline, CDR1 MGHRA and CDR2 YSYEKL. With V trimmed by 5 bases and J by 6 bases, 9 bases remained unmatched. The CDR3 covers 15 residues.

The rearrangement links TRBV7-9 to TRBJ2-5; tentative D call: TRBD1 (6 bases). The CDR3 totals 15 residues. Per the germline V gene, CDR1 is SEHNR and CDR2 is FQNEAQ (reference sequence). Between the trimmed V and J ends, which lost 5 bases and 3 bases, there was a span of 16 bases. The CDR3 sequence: CASSLAQGAKETQYF. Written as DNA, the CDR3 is TGTGCCAGCAGCCTTGCACAGGGCGCCAAAGAGACCCAGTACTTC.

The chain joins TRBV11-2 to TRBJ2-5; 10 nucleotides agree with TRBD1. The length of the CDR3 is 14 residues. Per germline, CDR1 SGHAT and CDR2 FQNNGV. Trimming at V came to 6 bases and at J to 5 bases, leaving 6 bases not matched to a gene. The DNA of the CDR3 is TGTGCCAGCAGGCGACAGGGGGCGAGGGAGACCCAGTACTTC. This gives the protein CASRRQGARETQYF.

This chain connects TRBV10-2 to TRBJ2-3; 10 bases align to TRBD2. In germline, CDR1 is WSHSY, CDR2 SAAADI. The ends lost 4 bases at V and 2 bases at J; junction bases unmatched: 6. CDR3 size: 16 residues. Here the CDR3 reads CASSASGGAFTDTQYF. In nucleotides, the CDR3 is TGCGCCAGCAGTGCGAGCGGGGGGGCGTTCACAGATACGCAGTATTTT.

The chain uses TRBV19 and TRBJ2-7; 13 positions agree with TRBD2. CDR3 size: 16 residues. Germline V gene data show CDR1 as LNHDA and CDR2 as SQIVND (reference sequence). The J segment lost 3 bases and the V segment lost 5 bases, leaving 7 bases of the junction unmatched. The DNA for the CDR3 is TGTGCCAGTAGTCTACGGACTAGCGGGAGTTTCTACGAGCAGTACTTC. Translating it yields CASSLRTSGSFYEQYF.

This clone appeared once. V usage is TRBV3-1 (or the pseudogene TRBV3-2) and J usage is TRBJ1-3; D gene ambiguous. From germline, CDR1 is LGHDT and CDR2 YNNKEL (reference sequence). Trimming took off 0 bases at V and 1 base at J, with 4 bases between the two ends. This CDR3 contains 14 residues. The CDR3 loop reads CASSQEESGNTIYF. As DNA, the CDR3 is TGTGCCAGCAGCCAAGAAGAGTCTGGAAACACCATATATTTT.

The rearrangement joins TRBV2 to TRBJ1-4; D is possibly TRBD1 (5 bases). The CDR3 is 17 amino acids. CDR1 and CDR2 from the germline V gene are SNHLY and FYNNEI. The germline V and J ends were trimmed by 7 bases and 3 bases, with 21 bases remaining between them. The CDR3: CASTPPGGGRSNEKLFF. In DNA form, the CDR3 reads TGTGCCAGCACTCCCCCGGGGGGGGGTAGGTCTAATGAAAAACTGTTTTTT. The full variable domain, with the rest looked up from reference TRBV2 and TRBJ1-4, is EPEVTQTPSHQVTQMGQEVILRCVPISNHLYFYWYRQILGQKVEFLVSFYNNEISEKSEIFDDQFSVERPDGSNFTLKIRSTKLEDSAMYFCASTPPGGGRSNEKLFFGSGTQLSVL.

CDR3 DNA sequence: TGTGCCAGCAGCTTAGATGGGACAGGGGATTCACCCCTCCACTTT. It is translated as CASSLDGTGDSPLHF. The V call is TRBV11-1, the J call TRBJ1-6; the match to TRBD1 covers 10 bases. The J segment lost 8 bases and the V segment lost 1 base, leaving 2 bases of the junction unmatched. Germline V CDR1 and CDR2: SGHAT, FQDESV (reference sequence). The CDR3 spans 15 residues.

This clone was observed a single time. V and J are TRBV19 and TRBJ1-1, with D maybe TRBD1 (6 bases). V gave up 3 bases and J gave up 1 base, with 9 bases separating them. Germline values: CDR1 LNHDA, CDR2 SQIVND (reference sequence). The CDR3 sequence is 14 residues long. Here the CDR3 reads CASSMQGRNTEAFF. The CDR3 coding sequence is TGTGCCAGTAGTATGCAGGGGAGGAACACTGAAGCTTTCTTT.

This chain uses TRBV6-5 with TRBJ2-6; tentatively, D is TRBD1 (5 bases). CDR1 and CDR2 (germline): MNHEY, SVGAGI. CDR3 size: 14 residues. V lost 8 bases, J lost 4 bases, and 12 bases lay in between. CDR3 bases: TGTGCCAGCCTATCTGGGGCCGGGGCCAACGTCCTGACTTTC. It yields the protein CASLSGAGANVLTF.